This TCR beta chain comes out of a study of blood T cell repertoires in COVID-19. Across the whole study: Collection of acute and convalescent COVID-19 samples took place in the United States, Italy and Spain. PBMCs, B-cell-depleted T cells, or T cells were the source of the cDNA or gDNA that made up the material.

V shed 5 bases and J 7 bases; nucleotides not matched to a gene: 23. This CDR3 has 20 residues. Germline CDR1 reads MNHEY; CDR2 reads SMNVEV (reference sequence). The method was immunoSEQ multiplex PCR; TCRdb's version includes in-frame clones alone and lacks a portion of them. The data contain over 200,000 clones, 80% to 95% of them singletons. During active infection, Seattle patients enrolled and were then monitored through disease. This chain connects TRBV27 to TRBJ1-4; the match to TRBD1 covers 9 bases. The material sequenced was peripheral blood. The TCR originated in a man aged 60 to 75 with COVID-19, enrolled during active disease. CDR3 DNA sequence: TGTGCCAGCAGTCTACCTCCGGCCGGGACAGGGACCTACAGAAGTGAAAAACTGTTTTTT. It yields the protein CASSLPPAGTGTYRSEKLFF.